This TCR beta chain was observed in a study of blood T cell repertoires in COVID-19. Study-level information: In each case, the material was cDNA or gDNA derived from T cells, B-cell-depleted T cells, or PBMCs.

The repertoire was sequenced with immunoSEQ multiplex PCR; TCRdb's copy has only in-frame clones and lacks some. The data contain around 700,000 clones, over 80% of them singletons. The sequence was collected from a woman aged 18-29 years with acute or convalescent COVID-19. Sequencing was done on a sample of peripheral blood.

The CDR3 protein is CAWSVRVGGRPNTEAFF. CDR3 nucleotides: TGTGCCTGGAGTGTACGAGTCGGTGGGAGACCAAACACTGAAGCTTTCTTT. The genes are TRBV30 and TRBJ1-1, with D unresolved. Germline V lookup: CDR1 GTSNPN, CDR2 SVGIG (reference sequence). The CDR3 is 17 residues long. The V end was cut by 0 bases, the J end by 2 bases, with 19 bases between.